This passage covers 22 T cell receptor beta chains from one sample sequenced in a study of blood T cells in healthy people across ages. The second PCR ran about 6 to 11 cycles with a sample-barcoded 5' primer and J-beta primers. MiXCR, applied by TCRdb to the 5' RACE reads, yields one record per CDR3 protein. Of about 730,000 distinct CDR3 sequences detected, roughly two fifths appear once; the ten largest clones hold around a fifth. Sequencing was carried out using blood. The origin of the receptors is a woman aged 55-70 years in good health.

V is TRBV6-6 and J is TRBJ2-7; maybe TRBD2 (6 bases). Gene TRBJ2-5 matches the end of the DNA better, so the J call may be wrong. CDR1 and CDR2 from the germline V gene are MNHNY and SVGAGI (reference sequence). The CDR3 totals 15 residues. CDR3: CASSSGPGLGETQYF. Here the CDR3 DNA reads TGTGCCAGCAGTTCGGGTCCGGGACTGGGAGAGACCCAGTACTTC.

A few counts support this clonotype. The rearrangement joins TRBV4-3 to TRBJ1-6; D remains ambiguous. Per the germline V gene, CDR1 is LGHNA and CDR2 is YSLEER. The ends were cut back, 0 bases at V and 7 bases at J, with 10 bases in the middle. There are 15 residues in the CDR3. This chain's CDR3 is CASSQDLGLNSPLHF. The CDR3 bases are TGCGCCAGCAGCCAAGATCTAGGGTTGAATTCACCCCTCCACTTT.

This clonotype was seen repeatedly, ten times or more. The chain carries TRBV12-3 or TRBV12-4 and TRBJ2-7; 8 bases agree with TRBD2. V gave up 3 bases and J gave up 0 bases; unmatched junction bases: 4. This CDR3 contains 15 residues. The CDR3 is CASSFNRGGSYEQYF. The DNA for the CDR3 is TGTGCCAGCAGTTTTAATCGGGGGGGCTCCTACGAGCAGTACTTC.

This clonotype was counted between two and nine times. This sequence joins TRBV24-1 and TRBJ2-3; D unresolved. The CDR3 consists of 11 residues. The ends were cut back, 5 bases at V and 9 bases at J, with 8 bases in the middle. Germline V gives CDR1 KGHDR, CDR2 SFDVKD. CDR3 in amino acids: CATSALATQYF. The DNA of the CDR3 is TGTGCCACCAGTGCGTTGGCAACGCAGTATTTT.

There are a few counts of this clonotype. The chain couples TRBV7-6 to TRBJ2-1; the match to TRBD2 covers 8 bases. The CDR3 loop spans 16 amino acids. After removal of 1 base from V and 9 bases from J, the junction contained 11 bases not matched to a gene. Germline V gene data show CDR1 as SGHVS and CDR2 as FNYEAQ. CDR3: CASSLEAGGTGREQFF. CDR3 nucleotides: TGTGCCAGCAGCTTAGAGGCGGGGGGAACCGGTCGTGAGCAGTTCTTC.

On this clonotype: At one boundary the junction diverges from the germline segment, which might be a read error. CDR3 nucleotides: TGTACCAGCAGCCAGCCGCAGGGGGCTCACGAGCAGTACTTC. Translating gives CTSSQPQGAHEQYF. V and J are TRBV14 and TRBJ2-4; 8 nucleotides align to TRBD1. The assigned J gene may be wrong: the sequence end matches TRBJ2-7 better. The V gene's germline CDR1 is SGHDN and CDR2 FVKESK. The length of the CDR3 is 14 residues.

The chain links TRBV20-1 to TRBJ2-3; maybe TRBD2 (5 bases). The CDR3 loop spans 15 amino acids. Germline CDR1 and CDR2: DFQATT and SNEGSKA (reference sequence). V lost 4 bases and J 1 base, leaving 15 bases between the germline ends. In DNA, the CDR3 is TGCAGTGCTACCGTCCGGAGGACTCGCACAGATACGCAGTATTTT. Protein: CSATVRRTRTDTQYF.

There are a few counts of this clonotype. V gene TRBV29-1 combines with J gene TRBJ1-2, with 8 bases fitting TRBD1. The CDR3 contains 15 residues. Germline trimming cut 0 bases from V and 5 bases from J; bases unmatched to any gene: 8. From germline, CDR1 is SQVTM and CDR2 ANQGSEA. The chain's CDR3 is CSVEDNRGYGYGYTF. CDR3 in DNA: TGCAGCGTTGAAGACAACAGGGGGTACGGGTATGGCTACACCTTC.

This clonotype was counted ten times or more. V usage is TRBV7-2 and J usage is TRBJ1-1; D remains unclear. CDR3 length equals 11 residues. The germline V gene encodes CDR1 SGHTA and CDR2 FQGNSA. Trimming took 5 bases from V and 11 from J, leaving 12 bases between them. The CDR3 DNA is TGTGCCAGCAGCCAGGCCGGCGGCGCTTTCTTT. Translation gives CASSQAGGAFF.

This chain links TRBV30 with TRBJ1-6; 7 bases are a match to TRBD1. Germline V lookup: CDR1 GTSNPN, CDR2 SVGIG (reference sequence). CDR3 length: 15 amino acids. V lost 7 bases and J lost 7; bases outside the gene matches: 13. Written as DNA, the CDR3 is TGTGCCTTAGCGGAGGGACAGTGGAAGAATTCACCCCTCCACTTT. Amino acid sequence: CALAEGQWKNSPLHF.

The V and J genes are TRBV7-3 and TRBJ2-5; D may be TRBD2 (5 bases). The end of the DNA aligns better with TRBJ2-7, so the J call may be wrong. Germline values: CDR1 SGHTA, CDR2 FQGTGA. This CDR3 region has 15 residues. The CDR3, as DNA: TGTGCCAGCAGCTTCCGAGGGAGCGAGGTCAACGAGCAGTACTTC. It specifies CASSFRGSEVNEQYF.

This rearrangement joins TRBV7-8 to TRBJ2-1; 8 bases match TRBD2. The J call may be in error: the DNA end matches TRBJ2-7 better. This CDR3 has 15 residues. CDR1 and CDR2 from the germline V gene are SGHVS and FQNEAQ. CDR3 DNA: TGTGCCAGCAGCCACGGGGGGGGCCACTACAATGAGCAGTACTTC. It translates to CASSHGGGHYNEQYF.

This clonotype has more than one count but fewer than ten. The V gene is TRBV4-2, the J gene TRBJ2-7; D possibly corresponds to TRBD1 (6 bases). CDR1 LGHNA and CDR2 YNFKEQ come from the germline V gene. This CDR3 is 15 amino acids long. V dropped 0 bases and J dropped 4 bases, with 13 bases sitting between them. CDR3 sequence reads: CASSQDEGQLYEQYF. DNA for the CDR3: TGTGCCAGCAGCCAAGATGAAGGACAGCTATACGAGCAGTACTTC.

This chain joins TRBV15 and TRBJ2-1, with TRBD2 matching over 7 bases. The DNA end is a closer match to TRBJ2-7, so the J assignment may be wrong. The CDR3 consists of 17 residues. From germline, CDR1 is LNHNV and CDR2 YYDKDF (reference sequence). This CDR3 reads CATSTGAGRSSYNEQYF. CDR3 in DNA: TGTGCCACCAGCACGGGAGCGGGGAGAAGCTCCTACAATGAGCAGTACTTC.

As DNA, the CDR3 is TGTGCCAGCAGTACCCAGTCAGGTAGCCGGGAGACCCAGTACTTC. It is translated as CASSTQSGSRETQYF. This rearrangement joins TRBV6-2 or TRBV6-3 to TRBJ2-7, with D uncertain. Matching the DNA end better, TRBJ2-5 makes the J call doubtful. CDR3 length: 15 residues. CDR1 MNHEY and CDR2 SVGEGT come from the germline V gene.

The rearrangement joins TRBV20-1 to TRBJ1-5; D is unclear. The V gene lost 0 bases and the J gene lost 2 bases, with 8 bases spanning the gap. The germline V gene has CDR1 DFQATT and CDR2 SNEGSKA (reference sequence). The CDR3 has 14 amino acids. The DNA for the CDR3 is TGCAGTGCTAGAGATAGGCAGGGCAATCAGCCCCAGCATTTT. Its protein product is CSARDRQGNQPQHF.

This clonotype was counted many times. The CDR3 reads CSVTAIDNEKLFF. Written as DNA, the CDR3 is TGCAGCGTGACGGCCATCGACAATGAAAAACTGTTTTTT. V usage is TRBV29-1 and J usage is TRBJ1-4; D not certain. CDR3 length equals 13 residues. Germline lookup yields CDR1 SQVTM and CDR2 ANQGSEA. Trimming shortened V by 6 bases and J by 5 bases, and 13 bases separated the two germline ends. Full variable domain (rest looked up from reference TRBV29-1 and TRBJ1-4): SAVISQKPSRDICQRGTSLTIQCQVDSQVTMMFWYRQQPGQSLTLIATANQGSEATYESGFVIDKFPISRPNLTFSTLTVSNMSPEDSSIYLCSVTAIDNEKLFFGSGTQLSVL.

The rearrangement uses TRBV7-3 and TRBJ2-7; D possibly corresponds to TRBD1 (6 bases). V was cut by 6 bases and J by 3 bases, with 15 bases left in between. CDR1 is SGHTA, CDR2 FQGTGA, per germline. The CDR3 runs to 14 residues. Here the CDR3 reads CASRSRGQDYEQYF. In DNA, the CDR3 is TGTGCCAGCAGGTCCAGGGGCCAAGACTACGAGCAGTACTTC.

The rearrangement links TRBV23-1 to TRBJ2-2, with TRBD1 matching over 9 bases. TRBV23-1 is flagged as an ORF with uncertain function. V dropped 1 base and J dropped 4; count of bases not matched to a gene: 4. The CDR3 is 16 residues long. For the CDR3, the DNA is TGCGCCAGCAGTCAATACCGGGACAGGGCCACCGGGGAGCTGTTTTTT. This codes for CASSQYRDRATGELFF.

This clonotype was counted a single time. The chain combines TRBV10-3 with TRBJ2-3, with D possibly called TRBD1 or TRBD2 (5 bases each). The germline gives CDR1 ENHRY, CDR2 SYGVKD. V shed 4 bases and J shed 6 bases, with 11 bases lying between them. CDR3 size: 13 residues. CDR3 coding DNA: TGTGCCATCAGTGGAGGGGTAGCGGATACGCAGTATTTT. This gives the protein CAISGGVADTQYF.

The table lists this clonotype with a few counts. This chain links TRBV7-2 with TRBJ2-5; TRBD1 matches 10 bases. The CDR3 spans 14 residues. Unmatched junction bases numbered 9, after V lost 3 bases and J lost 11 bases. Germline CDR1 reads SGHTA; CDR2 reads FQGNSA. The CDR3 is CASSFAGTGVEQYF. CDR3 DNA: TGTGCCAGCAGCTTCGCCGGGACAGGGGTAGAGCAGTACTTC. The variable domain in full, with the rest retrieved from reference TRBV7-2 and TRBJ2-5, is GAGVSQSPSNKVTEKGKDVELRCDPISGHTALYWYRQSLGQGLEFLIYFQGNSAPDKSGLPSDRFSAERTGGSVSTLTIQRTQQEDSAVYLCASSFAGTGVEQYFGPGTRLLVL.

The chain employs TRBV20-1 and TRBJ2-7; TRBD2 matches 9 bases. Trimming took 0 bases from V and 9 from J; bases not matched to a gene: 15. The CDR3 totals 16 residues. The germline V gene encodes CDR1 DFQATT and CDR2 SNEGSKA (reference sequence). The CDR3 loop is CSARDGPIAGAAAQYF. CDR3 in DNA: TGCAGTGCTAGAGATGGGCCCATAGCGGGAGCCGCCGCGCAGTACTTC.